The 28 T cell receptor beta chains reported below all come from one sample, sequenced in a study of Ad26.COV2.S vaccination and SARS-CoV-2 variants. TCRdb's copy holds only in-frame clones and misses some; the assay was immunoSEQ multiplex PCR. The data contain about 350,000 clones, 92% of them singletons. The source material was peripheral blood, sampled after recovery from COVID-19. These receptors originate from a human donor who had recovered from COVID-19.

The V and J genes are TRBV10-3 and TRBJ2-1; 7 nucleotides line up with TRBD2. The ends lost 7 bases at V and 4 bases at J; junction bases unmatched: 13. The CDR3 covers 16 residues. The germline V gene encodes CDR1 ENHRY and CDR2 SYGVKD. CDR3 sequence: CAIKREGFRSYNEQFF. CDR3 sequence (DNA): TGTGCCATCAAGCGGGAAGGGTTTCGGTCGTACAATGAGCAGTTCTTC.

The chain carries TRBV6-7 and TRBJ1-5, with 9 bases fitting TRBD1. TRBV6-7 carries the ORF label, with uncertain function. V shed 4 bases, J shed 7 bases, and the junction held 11 bases outside the gene matches. The CDR3 is made up of 16 amino acids. Here the CDR3 reads CASSCPQGAQVQPQHF. The CDR3 region has the DNA TGTGCCAGCAGTTGCCCACAGGGGGCGCAGGTCCAGCCCCAGCATTTT.

V usage is TRBV5-6 and J usage is TRBJ1-4; D is undetermined. Trimming shortened V by 2 bases and J by 4 bases, and 12 bases separated the two germline ends. The CDR3 loop spans 15 amino acids. CDR1 and CDR2 from the germline V gene are SGHDT and YYEEEE. DNA for the CDR3: TGTGCCAGCAGCTTTTTTAACAGAGGTAATGAAAAACTGTTTTTT. The encoded protein is CASSFFNRGNEKLFF.

Concerning this clone: The sample holds other DNA sequences that translate to the same CDR3. The V gene is TRBV29-1, the J gene TRBJ2-2; unclear D gene. The CDR3 has 13 amino acids. Trimming took off 4 bases at V and 1 base at J, with 7 bases between the two ends. Germline-derived CDR1 and CDR2 are SQVTM and ANQGSEA. CDR3 coding DNA: TGCAGCGTTGTCGCAGGGAACACCGGGGAGCTGTTTTTT. This encodes CSVVAGNTGELFF.

The rearrangement links TRBV5-6 to TRBJ1-1; no definite D call. The ends were cut back, 0 bases at V and 5 bases at J, with 11 bases in the middle. CDR1 is SGHDT, CDR2 YYEEEE, per germline. This CDR3 is built from 14 residues. The CDR3 is CASSLDKGITEAFF. The CDR3 DNA follows: TGTGCCAGCAGCTTGGATAAGGGTATAACTGAAGCTTTCTTT.

The rearrangement uses TRBV9 and TRBJ1-1; D unresolved. Trimming shortened V by 2 bases and J by 7 bases, and 15 bases separated the two germline ends. In germline, CDR1 is SGDLS, CDR2 YYNGEE. The CDR3 covers 14 residues. The CDR3 DNA sequence: TGTGCCAGCAGCGTTTCCTCGAACGGGATTGAAGCTTTCTTT. Translated, it gives CASSVSSNGIEAFF. The complete variable domain, with remaining parts taken from reference TRBV9 and TRBJ1-1, reads DSGVTQTPKHLITATGQRVTLRCSPRSGDLSVYWYQQSLDQGLQFLIQYYNGEERAKGNILERFSAQQFPDLHSELNLSSLELGDSALYFCASSVSSNGIEAFFGQGTRLTVV.

The rearrangement joins TRBV29-1 to TRBJ1-1, with D hard to call. Germline assignment: CDR1 SQVTM and CDR2 ANQGSEA. V dropped 4 bases and J dropped 4 bases, with 16 bases sitting between them. The CDR3 is made up of 14 amino acids. CDR3 in amino acids: CSVGEGVDSTEAFF. The CDR3 bases are TGCAGCGTTGGGGAGGGCGTGGATAGCACTGAAGCTTTCTTT. The whole variable domain, remainder taken from reference TRBV29-1 and TRBJ1-1, is SAVISQKPSRDICQRGTSLTIQCQVDSQVTMMFWYRQQPGQSLTLIATANQGSEATYESGFVIDKFPISRPNLTFSTLTVSNMSPEDSSIYLCSVGEGVDSTEAFFGQGTRLTVV.

The V gene is TRBV27, the J gene TRBJ2-1; maybe TRBD2 (6 bases). Germline CDR1 and CDR2: MNHEY and SMNVEV (reference sequence). Trimming took off 6 bases at V and 2 bases at J, with 20 bases between the two ends. There are 17 residues in the CDR3. CDR3 sequence reads: CASSLGWGEGTYNEQFF. The CDR3 DNA is TGTGCCAGCAGCCTTGGGTGGGGGGAAGGGACCTACAATGAGCAGTTCTTC.

This rearrangement joins TRBV19 to TRBJ1-6; TRBD1 matches 7 bases. V gave up 4 bases and J gave up 7 bases; unmatched junction bases: 7. Per the germline V gene, CDR1 is LNHDA and CDR2 is SQIVND (reference sequence). The CDR3 length is 15 residues. The CDR3 is CASSTQTGSNSPLHF. As DNA, the CDR3 is TGTGCCAGTAGTACCCAGACAGGGTCGAATTCACCCCTCCACTTT.

This sequence joins TRBV5-1 and TRBJ2-1, with TRBD2 matching over 8 bases. Trimming at V came to 3 bases and at J to 8 bases, leaving 13 bases not matched to a gene. The CDR3 is 16 residues long. Germline V lookup: CDR1 SGHRS, CDR2 YFSETQ. CDR3 DNA: TGCGCCAGCAGCTGGACAATTCCGGGGGGGCCCGATGAGCAGTTCTTC. It translates to CASSWTIPGGPDEQFF.

V usage is TRBV15 and J usage is TRBJ1-5; 9 bases line up with TRBD1. Germline loops: CDR1 LNHNV, CDR2 YYDKDF (reference sequence). CDR3 size: 16 residues. The V gene end was trimmed by 0 bases and the J gene end by 7 bases; junction bases not matched to a gene: 7. The chain's CDR3 is CATSREETGGWQPQHF. The CDR3 nucleotides read TGTGCCACCAGCAGAGAGGAGACAGGGGGATGGCAGCCCCAGCATTTT.

The V call is TRBV29-1, the J call TRBJ2-5; maybe TRBD2 (5 bases). From germline, CDR1 is SQVTM and CDR2 ANQGSEA. The CDR3 sequence is 13 residues long. V was clipped by 3 bases and J by 5 bases, with 13 bases between them. The CDR3 DNA reads TGCAGCGTTGAGCGTAGGGAGCTGGAGACCCAGTACTTC. It specifies CSVERRELETQYF. The full variable domain, its missing parts supplied by reference TRBV29-1 and TRBJ2-5, is SAVISQKPSRDICQRGTSLTIQCQVDSQVTMMFWYRQQPGQSLTLIATANQGSEATYESGFVIDKFPISRPNLTFSTLTVSNMSPEDSSIYLCSVERRELETQYFGPGTRLLVL.

There are a few counts of this clone. Other nucleotide sequences from this sample produce the same CDR3. The V gene is TRBV12-3 or TRBV12-4, the J gene TRBJ1-1; D unresolved. The CDR3 runs to 12 residues. The ends were cut back, 2 bases at V and 1 base at J, with 2 bases in the middle. The DNA of the CDR3 is TGTGCCAGCAGTTTAAGGAACACTGAAGCTTTCTTT. It encodes CASSLRNTEAFF.

The chain carries TRBV4-1 and TRBJ1-1; 7 nucleotides agree with TRBD1. The CDR3 runs 13 residues. The V and J ends lost 6 bases and 0 bases, in that order; junction bases with no gene match: 1. Germline-derived CDR1 and CDR2 are MGHRA and YSYEKL. In DNA form, the CDR3 reads TGCGCCAGCAGGCAGGGGGTGAACACTGAAGCTTTCTTT. The encoded protein is CASRQGVNTEAFF.

J is TRBJ2-1 and V is TRBV10-3; D is ambiguous. V gave up 0 bases and J gave up 5 bases, with 8 bases separating them. The CDR3 spans 14 residues. CDR1 ENHRY and CDR2 SYGVKD come from the germline V gene. The CDR3 coding sequence is TGTGCCATCAGTGAGTCAATGGAAAACAATGAGCAGTTCTTC. Translating it yields CAISESMENNEQFF.

The J gene is TRBJ2-2, the V gene TRBV4-3, with a weak D call TRBD1 (5 bases). Trimming removed 0 bases at V and 7 bases at J, with 12 bases between. The length of the CDR3 is 15 residues. Germline V gives CDR1 LGHNA, CDR2 YSLEER. CDR3 protein: CASSQDSRAGGELFF. DNA for the CDR3: TGCGCCAGCAGCCAAGATAGCAGGGCTGGCGGGGAGCTGTTTTTT.

This sequence joins TRBV5-1 and TRBJ2-1; 13 nucleotides align to TRBD2. Looked up from germline, CDR1 is SGHRS and CDR2 is YFSETQ. With 1 base clipped from V and 8 bases from J, the junction kept 9 bases outside the gene matches. This CDR3 is 17 amino acids long. The CDR3 DNA reads TGCGCCAGCAGCTTGACTAGCGGGGGGGCCTTTGGACATGAGCAGTTCTTC. This codes for CASSLTSGGAFGHEQFF.

This clone was seen a single time. The chain employs TRBV9 and TRBJ2-3; D is ambiguous. The CDR3 has 14 residues. Deletions cut 3 bases from V and 3 bases from J, with 11 bases between. The germline gives CDR1 SGDLS, CDR2 YYNGEE. CDR3 nucleotide sequence: TGTGCCAGCAGCGCAACCCCCGGGACAGATACGCAGTATTTT. This translates into CASSATPGTDTQYF.

The genes are TRBV3-1 (or the pseudogene TRBV3-2) and TRBJ2-3; 9 nucleotides line up with TRBD1. Germline loops: CDR1 LGHDT, CDR2 YNNKEL (reference sequence). Unmatched junction bases numbered 4, after V lost 5 bases and J lost 1 base. This CDR3 contains 15 residues. CDR3 in amino acids: CASSSWTGGTDTQYF. DNA of the CDR3: TGTGCCAGCAGCTCTTGGACAGGGGGCACAGATACGCAGTATTTT.

V gene TRBV18 combines with J gene TRBJ1-1; D call uncertain. This CDR3 contains 16 residues. V was clipped by 2 bases and J by 1 base, with 14 bases between them. Germline V gives CDR1 KGHSH, CDR2 LQKENI. CDR3 DNA: TGTGCCAGCTCACCATATGGGTCGGGCACGAACACTGAAGCTTTCTTT. Translated: CASSPYGSGTNTEAFF.

The chain links TRBV13 to TRBJ1-2, with TRBD1 matching 10 bases. V lost 3 bases, J lost 3 bases, and 1 base stayed unmatched. The CDR3 consists of 14 residues. Germline V gene data show CDR1 as PRHDT and CDR2 as FYEKMQ (reference sequence). The CDR3 here is CASSFGTGDYGYTF. CDR3 nucleotides: TGTGCCAGCAGCTTCGGGACAGGGGACTATGGCTACACCTTC.

The rearrangement uses TRBV18 and TRBJ1-5; D uncertain. This CDR3 is 13 amino acids long. V was trimmed by 6 bases and J by 4 bases, leaving 10 bases between them. Germline loops: CDR1 KGHSH, CDR2 LQKENI. The CDR3: CASSRSPNQPQHF. The DNA of the CDR3 is TGTGCCAGCTCCCGCTCCCCAAATCAGCCCCAGCATTTT.

The chain couples TRBV10-3 to TRBJ2-2, with TRBD2 identical over 15 bases. The ends lost 0 bases at V and 1 base at J; junction bases unmatched: 6. Germline V lookup: CDR1 ENHRY, CDR2 SYGVKD. The CDR3 length is 20 residues. The CDR3 DNA reads TGTGCCATCAGTGAGTCGATGGGACTAGCGGGGGGAAAGAACACCGGGGAGCTGTTTTTT. This sequence encodes CAISESMGLAGGKNTGELFF.

The chain joins TRBV6-1 to TRBJ1-2; a possible D gene is TRBD1 (6 bases). Looked up from germline, CDR1 is MNHNS and CDR2 is SASEGT. V was trimmed by 2 bases and J by 4 bases, leaving 17 bases between them. The CDR3 is made up of 16 amino acids. CDR3 sequence: CASSENSVGASYGYTF. In DNA, the CDR3 is TGTGCCAGCAGTGAAAACTCCGTGGGGGCGAGCTATGGCTACACCTTC.

V gene TRBV9 combines with J gene TRBJ1-2; TRBD1 agrees at 7 bases. Trimming cost V 0 bases and J 6 bases; bases outside gene matches: 8. The CDR3 is 15 residues long. Germline loops: CDR1 SGDLS, CDR2 YYNGEE. The CDR3 sequence is CASSVEGQPGHGYTF. The CDR3 DNA follows: TGTGCCAGCAGCGTAGAGGGACAGCCTGGGCATGGCTACACCTTC.

CDR3 DNA: TGTGCCAGCAGCCCGAGTACAGATACGCAGTATTTT. It translates to CASSPSTDTQYF. The V call is TRBV7-9, the J call TRBJ2-3; D gene unclear. This CDR3 is 12 amino acids long. Germline loops: CDR1 SEHNR, CDR2 FQNEAQ (reference sequence). With 5 bases removed from V and 3 bases from J, the gap between germline ends came to 6 bases. The full variable domain, completed using reference TRBV7-9 and TRBJ2-3, is DTGVSQNPRHKITKRGQNVTFRCDPISEHNRLYWYRQTLGQGPEFLTYFQNEAQLEKSRLLSDRFSAERPKGSFSTLEIQRTEQGDSAMYLCASSPSTDTQYFGPGTRLTVL.

Notes on this clone: Other DNA variants within this sample encode the same CDR3. The chain carries TRBV4-1 and TRBJ2-2, with TRBD2 matching 10 bases. V was pared by 4 bases and J by 0 bases, with 2 bases of the junction left unmatched. Germline V gene data show CDR1 as MGHRA and CDR2 as YSYEKL. The CDR3 sequence is 16 residues long. The CDR3 DNA sequence: TGCGCCAGCAGCCCCCTAGCGGGGGCGAACACCGGGGAGCTGTTTTTT. It is translated as CASSPLAGANTGELFF.

The chain employs TRBV11-2 and TRBJ2-1; D is possibly TRBD1 (6 bases). V lost 5 bases and J lost 1, with 18 bases in between. CDR3 length: 17 residues. Germline V CDR1 and CDR2: SGHAT, FQNNGV. CDR3: CASSTNRRQVSYNEQFF. As DNA, the CDR3 is TGTGCCAGCAGCACCAATCGGCGACAGGTGTCCTACAATGAGCAGTTCTTC. Full variable domain (rest looked up from reference TRBV11-2 and TRBJ2-1): EAGVAQSPRYKIIEKRQSVAFWCNPISGHATLYWYQQILGQGPKLLIQFQNNGVVDDSQLPKDRFSAERLKGVDSTLKIQPAKLEDSAVYLCASSTNRRQVSYNEQFFGPGTRLTVL.